These T cell receptor beta chains were read from a single sample in a study of PD-L1 blockade in urothelial cancer. Clones were sequenced by immunoSEQ multiplex PCR, and TCRdb holds only the in-frame ones, with some missing. Of around 100,000 clones in the sample, 87% were seen once. The specimen comprised PBMCs, sampled around atezolizumab (anti-PD-L1) treatment. The receptors shown here come from a man in his 60s with urothelial cancer. CDR3s include the opening cysteine and the closing phenylalanine or tryptophan. Each record gives: J gene, V gene, CDR3 protein.

j_gene: TRBJ2-2
v_gene: TRBV30
CDR3aa: CAWRSTGTGELFF

j_gene: TRBJ2-1
v_gene: TRBV6-4
CDR3aa: CASSSGGRYNEQFF

j_gene: TRBJ1-5
v_gene: TRBV4-1
CDR3aa: CASSQVGRGTGRQHF

j_gene: TRBJ2-1
v_gene: TRBV7-3
CDR3aa: CASSSLGGGANEQFF

j_gene: TRBJ2-5
v_gene: TRBV5-4
CDR3aa: CASSLGTLRGETQYF

j_gene: TRBJ1-5
v_gene: TRBV19
CDR3aa: CASSGQGVNQPQHF

j_gene: TRBJ2-7
v_gene: TRBV7-2
CDR3aa: CASSPPGGLVWEQYF

j_gene: TRBJ1-2
v_gene: TRBV19
CDR3aa: CASSKDSNQNYGYTF

j_gene: TRBJ1-4
v_gene: TRBV4-3
CDR3aa: CASSWNREGEKLFF

j_gene: TRBJ2-3
v_gene: TRBV7-3
CDR3aa: CASSLGLAGVSTDTQYF

j_gene: TRBJ2-5
v_gene: TRBV4-1
CDR3aa: CASSQELAYQETQYF

j_gene: TRBJ2-2
v_gene: TRBV28
CDR3aa: CASSLSTPGELFF

j_gene: TRBJ2-1
v_gene: TRBV19
CDR3aa: CASSTDRGTYNEQFF

j_gene: TRBJ2-7
v_gene: TRBV6-6
CDR3aa: CASSFTLDSPSYEQYF

j_gene: TRBJ2-6
v_gene: TRBV9
CDR3aa: CASSPRDSPSGANVLTF

j_gene: TRBJ2-5
v_gene: TRBV5-1
CDR3aa: CASSWAGGQETQYF

j_gene: TRBJ1-1
v_gene: TRBV19
CDR3aa: CASTMGWTSGEAFF

j_gene: TRBJ1-2
v_gene: TRBV28
CDR3aa: CASGLGQGAGYGYTF

j_gene: TRBJ2-1
v_gene: TRBV5-4
CDR3aa: CASNPGTSVVNEQFF

j_gene: TRBJ1-2
v_gene: TRBV6-1
CDR3aa: CASSARPTGYGYTF

j_gene: TRBJ2-1
v_gene: TRBV11-2
CDR3aa: CASSLGGDSYNEQFF

j_gene: TRBJ2-7
v_gene: TRBV10-3
CDR3aa: CAIEDGRTDEQYF

j_gene: TRBJ2-2
v_gene: TRBV7-8
CDR3aa: CASSLTASGVSRRTGELFF

j_gene: TRBJ2-3
v_gene: TRBV6-1
CDR3aa: CATNQGAPDTQYF

j_gene: TRBJ2-7
v_gene: TRBV11-2
CDR3aa: CATHFGGYEQYF

j_gene: TRBJ2-5
v_gene: TRBV18
CDR3aa: CASSPPGLADKAQYF

j_gene: TRBJ2-5
v_gene: TRBV27
CDR3aa: CASRGHPDNRRETQYF

j_gene: TRBJ2-4
v_gene: TRBV5-4
CDR3aa: CASSLGLAGKNIQYF

j_gene: TRBJ1-1
v_gene: TRBV27
CDR3aa: CASRDSLNTEAFF

j_gene: TRBJ1-6
v_gene: TRBV9
CDR3aa: CASSPEVGVRLHF

j_gene: TRBJ1-5
v_gene: TRBV29-1
CDR3aa: CSVKGDIDQPQHF

j_gene: TRBJ1-5
v_gene: TRBV7-2
CDR3aa: CASSLGGQGLEPQHF

j_gene: TRBJ2-6
v_gene: TRBV15
CDR3aa: CATSTTGSGANVLTF

j_gene: TRBJ2-7
v_gene: TRBV28
CDR3aa: CASSEGYEQYF

j_gene: TRBJ1-4
v_gene: TRBV11-2
CDR3aa: CASSKGTTTNEKLFF

j_gene: TRBJ2-1
v_gene: TRBV5-1
CDR3aa: CASSLQGEQFF

j_gene: TRBJ2-4
v_gene: TRBV6-1
CDR3aa: CASSDRGIPKNIQYF

j_gene: TRBJ2-7
v_gene: TRBV9
CDR3aa: CASSGGGTSSHEQYF

j_gene: TRBJ2-7
v_gene: TRBV6-6
CDR3aa: CASSTGTVYEQYF

j_gene: TRBJ1-1
v_gene: TRBV6-5
CDR3aa: CASRRENLNTEAFF

j_gene: TRBJ2-3
v_gene: TRBV5-1
CDR3aa: CASSQTYTDTQYF

j_gene: TRBJ1-4
v_gene: TRBV5-1
CDR3aa: CASSPQTGSNEKLFF

j_gene: TRBJ2-3
v_gene: TRBV19
CDR3aa: CASSSRLAGDIPSDTQYF

j_gene: TRBJ1-4
v_gene: TRBV7-9
CDR3aa: CASSMGQGNEKLFF

j_gene: TRBJ1-1
v_gene: TRBV5-6
CDR3aa: CASSAGGTEAFF

j_gene: TRBJ2-7
v_gene: TRBV19
CDR3aa: CASKGDIYEQYF

j_gene: TRBJ2-7
v_gene: TRBV14
CDR3aa: CASSPNRGTADWLGYEQYF

j_gene: TRBJ2-3
v_gene: TRBV6-6
CDR3aa: CASSGTASGTDTQYF

j_gene: TRBJ1-1
v_gene: TRBV11-3
CDR3aa: CASSSRGTDRLTEAFF

j_gene: TRBJ2-7
v_gene: TRBV28
CDR3aa: CASSPPGLAAGEQYF

j_gene: TRBJ1-1
v_gene: TRBV5-4
CDR3aa: CASSLRQGGTEAFF

j_gene: TRBJ1-2
v_gene: TRBV19
CDR3aa: CASSTTGTGRIYGYTF

j_gene: TRBJ2-1
v_gene: TRBV28
CDR3aa: CASSFEGGRDGEQFF

j_gene: TRBJ1-5
v_gene: TRBV28
CDR3aa: CASSFGSGGGQPQHF

j_gene: TRBJ2-1
v_gene: TRBV7-6
CDR3aa: CASSETTSSYNEQFF

j_gene: TRBJ1-1
v_gene: TRBV28
CDR3aa: CASSLGLNTEAFF

j_gene: TRBJ2-2
v_gene: TRBV27
CDR3aa: CASSEIGAGSQGELFF

j_gene: TRBJ2-5
v_gene: TRBV7-2
CDR3aa: CASSVQGAGETQYF

j_gene: TRBJ2-1
v_gene: TRBV5-1
CDR3aa: CASSSTGGGAVGNEQFF

j_gene: TRBJ2-7
v_gene: TRBV6-1
CDR3aa: CASSHTGTVYEQYF